A selection of T cell receptor beta chains follows, all from one sample in a study of shared clonotypes between healthy human individuals. Measured with immunoSEQ multiplex PCR; TCRdb has only the in-frame clones, and not every one. The table has approximately 2,200,000 clones, 90% to 95% seen once. The sample consisted of naive CD8+ T cells from PBMCs. These TCRs come from a man between 18 and 29 years old in good health. Some clones in this sample may be carry-over from other donors' samples. CDR3s include the opening cysteine and the closing phenylalanine or tryptophan.

V: TRBV19
J: TRBJ1-5
CDR3: CASSKDLEDQPQHF

V: TRBV5-6
J: TRBJ2-1
CDR3: CASIGPGIVRNEQFF

V: TRBV7-8
J: TRBJ2-1
CDR3: CASSLVQGVIYNEQFF

V: TRBV19
J: TRBJ2-7
CDR3: CASSISARTYEQYF

V: TRBV9
J: TRBJ1-2
CDR3: CASSPWDRAYGYTF

V: TRBV2
J: TRBJ2-5
CDR3: CASIFSWRDQKETQYF

V: TRBV12-5
J: TRBJ2-2
CDR3: CASGLDRLGTSGRAPGELFF

V: TRBV27
J: TRBJ1-5
CDR3: CASSHRDRDQPQHF

V: TRBV6-6
J: TRBJ1-1
CDR3: CASSTLPDRGNTEAFF

V: TRBV4-3
J: TRBJ2-1
CDR3: CASSQGSGVYNEQFF

V: TRBV5-4
J: TRBJ2-3
CDR3: CASSSRTGLRDTQYF

V: TRBV9
J: TRBJ1-1
CDR3: CASSPQGRDRGLPEAFF

V: TRBV9
J: TRBJ1-1
CDR3: CASRSEGSEAFF

V: TRBV7-3
J: TRBJ1-3
CDR3: CASSFGTGTGNTIYF

V: TRBV5-1
J: TRBJ1-1
CDR3: CASSGTLNTEAFF

V: TRBV5-6
J: TRBJ2-2
CDR3: CASSITGTSGTGELFF

V: TRBV14
J: TRBJ2-7
CDR3: CASSQDGAGGYEQYF

V: TRBV5-6
J: TRBJ1-2
CDR3: CASSFSGGGYTF

V: TRBV4-1
J: TRBJ2-1
CDR3: CASSHLRDRTYNEQFF

V: TRBV14
J: TRBJ1-4
CDR3: CASSQSWGANEKLFF

V: TRBV11-2
J: TRBJ2-3
CDR3: CASSLGPGPGADTQYF

V: TRBV6-1
J: TRBJ2-7
CDR3: CASSDRTGLYEQYF

V: TRBV18
J: TRBJ2-1
CDR3: CASSPPGLAATYNEQFF

V: TRBV4-3
J: TRBJ1-5
CDR3: CASSQARGQPQHF

V: TRBV9
J: TRBJ2-7
CDR3: CASSPWGDSYEQYF

V: TRBV4-3
J: TRBJ2-7
CDR3: CASSQGSKDFYEQYF

V: TRBV28
J: TRBJ2-7
CDR3: CASSPGPSFYEQYF

V: TRBV27
J: TRBJ2-7
CDR3: CASSLSGTGDYEQYF

V: TRBV11-2
J: TRBJ2-1
CDR3: CASSQSLAGVYNEQFF

V: TRBV23-1
J: TRBJ2-7
CDR3: CASSQSAYEQYF

V: TRBV19
J: TRBJ1-1
CDR3: CASSIEDSNLHWSKKAFF